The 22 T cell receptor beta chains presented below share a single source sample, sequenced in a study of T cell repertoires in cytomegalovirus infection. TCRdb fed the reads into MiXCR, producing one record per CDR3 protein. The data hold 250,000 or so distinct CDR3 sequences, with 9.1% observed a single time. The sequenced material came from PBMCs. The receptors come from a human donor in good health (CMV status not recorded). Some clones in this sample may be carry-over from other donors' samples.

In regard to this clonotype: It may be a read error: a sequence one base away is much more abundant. The CDR3 loop reads CASTSRTGRNTEAFF. As DNA, the CDR3 is TGTGCCAGCACCTCCCGGACTGGCCGGAACACTGAAGCTTTCTTT. This chain connects TRBV7-2 to TRBJ1-1; D is uncertain. The CDR3 consists of 15 residues. CDR1 is SGHTA and CDR2 is FQGNSA in the germline V gene. V lost 7 bases, J lost 1 base, and 16 bases lay in between.

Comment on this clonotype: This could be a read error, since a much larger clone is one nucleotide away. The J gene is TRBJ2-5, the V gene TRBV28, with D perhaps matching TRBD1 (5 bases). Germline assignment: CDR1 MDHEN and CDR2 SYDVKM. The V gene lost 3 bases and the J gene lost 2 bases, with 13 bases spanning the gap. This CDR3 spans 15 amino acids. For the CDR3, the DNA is TGTGCCAGCAGTTTTGGGGCAGCCGCGCAAGAGACCCAGTACTTC. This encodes CASSFGAAAQETQYF. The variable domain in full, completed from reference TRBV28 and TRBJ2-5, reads DVKVTQSSRYLVKRTGEKVFLECVQDMDHENMFWYRQDPGLGLRLIYFSYDVKMKEKGDIPEGYSVSREKKERFSLILESASTNQTSMYLCASSFGAAAQETQYFGPGTRLLVL.

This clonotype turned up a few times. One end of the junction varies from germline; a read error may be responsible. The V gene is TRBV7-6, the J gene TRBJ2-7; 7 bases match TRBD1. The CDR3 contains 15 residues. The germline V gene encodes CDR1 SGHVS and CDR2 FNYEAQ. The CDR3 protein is CASSLGSGGNYEQYF. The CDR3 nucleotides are TGTGCTAGCAGCTTAGGCTCAGGGGGAAACTACGAGCAGTACTTC.

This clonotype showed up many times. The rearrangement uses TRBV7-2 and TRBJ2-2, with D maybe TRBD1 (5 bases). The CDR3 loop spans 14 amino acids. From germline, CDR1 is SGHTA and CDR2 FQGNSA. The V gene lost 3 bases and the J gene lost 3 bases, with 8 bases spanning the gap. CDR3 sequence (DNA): TGTGCCAGCAGCTTGACAGCCGACACCGGGGAGCTGTTTTTT. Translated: CASSLTADTGELFF.

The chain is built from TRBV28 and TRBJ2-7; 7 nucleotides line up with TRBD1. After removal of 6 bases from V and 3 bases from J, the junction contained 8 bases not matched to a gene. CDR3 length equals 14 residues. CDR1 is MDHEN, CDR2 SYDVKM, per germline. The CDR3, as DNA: TGTGCCAGCAGATACCGGGACAGTTACTACGAGCAGTACTTC. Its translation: CASRYRDSYYEQYF.

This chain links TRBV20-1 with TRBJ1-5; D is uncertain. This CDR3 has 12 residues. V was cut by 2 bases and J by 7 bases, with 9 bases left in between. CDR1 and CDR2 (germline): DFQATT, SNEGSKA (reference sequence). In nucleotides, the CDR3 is TGCAGTGCTAGACTCCCGGAACAGCCCCAGCATTTT. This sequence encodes CSARLPEQPQHF.

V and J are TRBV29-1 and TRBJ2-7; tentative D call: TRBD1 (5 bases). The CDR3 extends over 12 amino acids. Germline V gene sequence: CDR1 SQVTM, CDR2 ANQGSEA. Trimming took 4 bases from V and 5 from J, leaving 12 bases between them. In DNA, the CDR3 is TGCAGCGTTGGTTCAGGGAAAAACGAGCAGTACTTC. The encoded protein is CSVGSGKNEQYF.

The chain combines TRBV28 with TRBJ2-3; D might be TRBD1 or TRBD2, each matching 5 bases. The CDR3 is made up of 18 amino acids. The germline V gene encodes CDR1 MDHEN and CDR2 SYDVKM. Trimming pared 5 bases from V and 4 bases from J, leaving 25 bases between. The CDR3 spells CASSVPRGPLESPDTQYF. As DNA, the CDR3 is TGTGCCAGCAGTGTACCCCGGGGCCCGCTAGAGAGTCCAGATACGCAGTATTTT.

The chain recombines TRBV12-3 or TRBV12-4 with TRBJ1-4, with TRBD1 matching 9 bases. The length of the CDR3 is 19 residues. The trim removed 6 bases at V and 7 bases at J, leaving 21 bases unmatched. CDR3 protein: CASREGHRGRRNRGEKLFF. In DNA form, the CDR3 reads TGTGCCAGCAGGGAGGGACACAGGGGGCGAAGGAACCGGGGTGAAAAACTGTTTTTT.

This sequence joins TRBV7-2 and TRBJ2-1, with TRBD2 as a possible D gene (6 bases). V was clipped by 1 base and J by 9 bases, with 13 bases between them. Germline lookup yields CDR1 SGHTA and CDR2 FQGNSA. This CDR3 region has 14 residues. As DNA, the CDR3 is TGTGCCAGCAGCTTAGGGAAAATAGCGGCTGAGCAGTTCTTC. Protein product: CASSLGKIAAEQFF.

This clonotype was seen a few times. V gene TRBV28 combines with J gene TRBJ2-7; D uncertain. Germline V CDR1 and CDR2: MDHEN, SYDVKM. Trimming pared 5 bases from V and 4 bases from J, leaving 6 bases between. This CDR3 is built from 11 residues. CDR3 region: CASSRKYEQYF. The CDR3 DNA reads TGTGCCAGCAGTCGTAAGTACGAGCAGTACTTC.

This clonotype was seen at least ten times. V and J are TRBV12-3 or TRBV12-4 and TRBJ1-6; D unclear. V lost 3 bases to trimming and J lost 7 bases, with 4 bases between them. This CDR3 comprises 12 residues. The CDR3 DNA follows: TGTGCCAGCAGTTTTAGGAATTCACCCCTCCACTTT. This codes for CASSFRNSPLHF.

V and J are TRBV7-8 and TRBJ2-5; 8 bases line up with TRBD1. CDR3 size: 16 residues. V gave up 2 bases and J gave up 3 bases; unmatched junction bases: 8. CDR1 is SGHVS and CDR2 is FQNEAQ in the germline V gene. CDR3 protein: CASSLLRTGGKETQYF. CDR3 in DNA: TGTGCCAGCAGCTTATTGCGAACAGGGGGGAAAGAGACCCAGTACTTC.

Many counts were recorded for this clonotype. CDR3 DNA: TGTGCCAGTAGTCCAAGCGGGGGGCACACAGATACGCAGTATTTT. Its translation: CASSPSGGHTDTQYF. The chain recombines TRBV19 with TRBJ2-3; 9 positions agree with TRBD2. The CDR3 is 15 amino acids. V lost 5 bases to trimming and J lost 2 bases; unmatched junction nucleotides: 5. Germline assignment: CDR1 LNHDA and CDR2 SQIVND (reference sequence). The full variable domain, completed using reference TRBV19 and TRBJ2-3, is DGGITQSPKYLFRKEGQNVTLSCEQNLNHDAMYWYRQDPGQGLRLIYYSQIVNDFQKGDIAEGYSVSREKKESFPLTVTSAQKNPTAFYLCASSPSGGHTDTQYFGPGTRLTVL.

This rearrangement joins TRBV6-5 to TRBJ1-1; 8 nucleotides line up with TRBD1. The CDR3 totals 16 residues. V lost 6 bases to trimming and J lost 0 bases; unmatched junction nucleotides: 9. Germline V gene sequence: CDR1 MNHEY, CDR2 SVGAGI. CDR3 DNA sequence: TGTGCCAGCAGGTATGACAGGGGTACGATGAACACTGAAGCTTTCTTT. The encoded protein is CASRYDRGTMNTEAFF.

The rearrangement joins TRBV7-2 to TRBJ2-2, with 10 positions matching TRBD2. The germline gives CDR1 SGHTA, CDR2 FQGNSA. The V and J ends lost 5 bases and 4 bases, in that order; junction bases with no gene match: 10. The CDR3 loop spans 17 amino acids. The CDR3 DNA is TGTGCCAGCAGCAACCGGGCTCTAGCGGGGGTCACCGGGGAGCTGTTTTTT. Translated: CASSNRALAGVTGELFF. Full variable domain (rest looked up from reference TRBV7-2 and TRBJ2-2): GAGVSQSPSNKVTEKGKDVELRCDPISGHTALYWYRQSLGQGLEFLIYFQGNSAPDKSGLPSDRFSAERTGGSVSTLTIQRTQQEDSAVYLCASSNRALAGVTGELFFGEGSRLTVL.

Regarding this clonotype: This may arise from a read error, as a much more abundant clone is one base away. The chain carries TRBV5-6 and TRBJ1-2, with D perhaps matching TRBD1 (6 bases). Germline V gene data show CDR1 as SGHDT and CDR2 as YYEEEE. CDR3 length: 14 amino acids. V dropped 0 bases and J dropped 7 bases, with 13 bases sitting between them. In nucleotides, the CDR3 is TGTGCCAGCAGCTTGGTGGGGGCCGAGAGTGGCTACACCTTC. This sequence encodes CASSLVGAESGYTF.

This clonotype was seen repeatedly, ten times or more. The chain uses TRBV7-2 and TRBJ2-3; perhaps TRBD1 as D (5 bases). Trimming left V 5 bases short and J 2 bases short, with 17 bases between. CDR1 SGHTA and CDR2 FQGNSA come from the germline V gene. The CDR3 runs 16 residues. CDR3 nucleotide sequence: TGTGCCAGCAGCCCGACTCGAGGACACTTCACAGATACGCAGTATTTT. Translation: CASSPTRGHFTDTQYF.

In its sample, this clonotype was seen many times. The CDR3 region is CASSLTSGSYEQYF. Written as DNA, the CDR3 is TGTGCCAGCAGCCTCACTAGCGGAAGCTACGAGCAGTACTTC. This chain joins TRBV7-2 and TRBJ2-7, with 8 bases matching TRBD2. The J segment lost 3 bases and the V segment lost 5 bases, leaving 6 bases of the junction unmatched. CDR1 SGHTA and CDR2 FQGNSA come from the germline V gene. The CDR3 has 14 residues.

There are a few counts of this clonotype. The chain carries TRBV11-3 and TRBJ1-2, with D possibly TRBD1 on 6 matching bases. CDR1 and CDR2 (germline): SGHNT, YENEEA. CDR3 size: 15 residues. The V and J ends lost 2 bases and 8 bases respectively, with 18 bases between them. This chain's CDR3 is CASSLSDFNREGYTF. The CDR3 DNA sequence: TGTGCCAGCAGCTTAAGTGATTTCAACAGGGAAGGCTACACCTTC.

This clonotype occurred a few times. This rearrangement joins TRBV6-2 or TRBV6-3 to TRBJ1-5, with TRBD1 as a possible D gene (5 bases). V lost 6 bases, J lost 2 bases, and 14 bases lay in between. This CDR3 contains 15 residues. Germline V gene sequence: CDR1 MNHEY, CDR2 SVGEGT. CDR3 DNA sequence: TGTGCCAGCAGGACCCTCGACAGAGGCAATCAGCCCCAGCATTTT. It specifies CASRTLDRGNQPQHF.

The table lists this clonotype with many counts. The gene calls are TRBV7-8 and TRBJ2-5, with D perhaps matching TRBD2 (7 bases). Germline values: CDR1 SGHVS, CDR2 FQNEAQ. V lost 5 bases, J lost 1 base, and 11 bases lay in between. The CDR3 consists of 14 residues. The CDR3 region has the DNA TGTGCCAGCAGCAAAGGGGGGGCCCAAGAGACCCAGTACTTC. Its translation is CASSKGGAQETQYF.